These 8 T cell receptor beta chains came from one sample sequenced in a study of human T cells and chemical hapten exposure. Described time point: patch test 2, 6 weeks after DPC sensitization. Treatment noted: therapeutic diphenylcyclopropenone sensitization with weekly scalp DPC. TCRdb re-derived calls from the RACE reads in MiXCR, one entry per CDR3 protein. Found here are about 85,000 distinct CDR3 sequences, 11% of them singletons; the top ten hold roughly 1.6%. This specimen was whole blood, taken in connection with sensitization to the hapten diphenylcyclopropenone (DPC). All receptors derive from a young man with alopecia areata. Some clones in this sample may be carry-over from other donors' samples.

This clonotype was observed a few times. The chain combines TRBV15 with TRBJ1-5; D gene uncertain. Germline CDR1 is LNHNV and CDR2 is YYDKDF (reference sequence). There are 14 residues in the CDR3. Between the trimmed V and J ends, which lost 1 base and 2 bases, there was a span of 6 bases. The CDR3 DNA reads TGTGCCACCAGCAGAGGTGTCGGCAATCAGCCCCAGCATTTT. Encoded protein: CATSRGVGNQPQHF.

The chain carries TRBV18 and TRBJ1-4, with TRBD1 as a possible D gene (5 bases). The V gene's germline CDR1 is KGHSH and CDR2 LQKENI. V was cut by 3 bases and J by 8 bases, with 10 bases left in between. The length of the CDR3 is 13 residues. CDR3 loop: CASSPQGREKLFF. For the CDR3, the DNA is TGTGCCAGCTCACCCCAGGGAAGGGAAAAACTGTTTTTT.

Ten or more counts support this clonotype. The chain joins TRBV4-1 to TRBJ1-5; D unclear. There are 13 residues in the CDR3. With 2 bases removed from V and 5 bases from J, the gap between germline ends came to 7 bases. Germline CDR1 is MGHRA and CDR2 is YSYEKL. The CDR3, as DNA: TGCGCCAGCAGCCAAATGTACGATCAGCCCCAGCATTTT. Translating gives CASSQMYDQPQHF.

V and J are TRBV7-9 and TRBJ2-2, with D possibly being TRBD2 (6 bases). CDR1 and CDR2 from the germline V gene are SEHNR and FQNEAQ (reference sequence). V was trimmed by 3 bases and J by 5 bases, leaving 19 bases between them. The CDR3 is made up of 17 amino acids. In DNA, the CDR3 is TGTGCCAGCAGCTTCGGGACTCCTCCAGGGCGGACCGGGGAGCTGTTTTTT. This codes for CASSFGTPPGRTGELFF.

The chain joins TRBV5-1 to TRBJ2-1; 7 bases align to TRBD1. The CDR3 runs to 12 residues. Trimming cost V 4 bases and J 8 bases; bases outside gene matches: 3. Per the germline V gene, CDR1 is SGHRS and CDR2 is YFSETQ. CDR3 amino acids: CASSPDRDEQFF. CDR3 bases: TGCGCCAGCAGCCCAGACAGGGATGAGCAGTTCTTC.

This clonotype was detected ten times or more. This chain links TRBV5-1 with TRBJ1-6; D is perhaps TRBD1 (5 bases). Germline CDR1 and CDR2: SGHRS and YFSETQ. The V gene lost 4 bases and the J gene lost 7 bases, with 15 bases spanning the gap. CDR3 size: 15 residues. CDR3 sequence: CASSQQGRRNSPLHF. The CDR3 nucleotides are TGCGCCAGCAGCCAGCAGGGAAGAAGGAATTCACCCCTCCACTTT.

The genes are TRBV6-2 or TRBV6-3 and TRBJ2-3; possibly TRBD2 for D (5 bases). Trimming removed 6 bases from V and 2 bases from J, with 12 bases in between. Germline assignment: CDR1 MNHEY and CDR2 SVGEGT. This CDR3 region has 14 residues. The CDR3 bases are TGTGCCAGCAGGGACTCAAGAATCACAGATACGCAGTATTTT. Its translation is CASRDSRITDTQYF.

This clonotype was observed many times. The chain combines TRBV5-4 with TRBJ2-7, with a tentative D call TRBD2 (5 bases). The V end was cut by 7 bases, the J end by 5 bases, with 16 bases between. This CDR3 is 13 amino acids long. From germline, CDR1 is SGHNT and CDR2 YYREEE (reference sequence). CDR3 sequence (DNA): TGTGCCAGCGCGGGTAGGAACAGAGACGAGCAGTACTTC. It encodes CASAGRNRDEQYF. The entire variable domain, with the rest obtained from reference TRBV5-4 and TRBJ2-7, is as follows: ETGVTQSPTHLIKTRGQQVTLRCSSQSGHNTVSWYQQALGQGPQFIFQYYREEENGRGNFPPRFSGLQFPNYSSELNVNALELDDSALYLCASAGRNRDEQYFGPGTRLTVT.